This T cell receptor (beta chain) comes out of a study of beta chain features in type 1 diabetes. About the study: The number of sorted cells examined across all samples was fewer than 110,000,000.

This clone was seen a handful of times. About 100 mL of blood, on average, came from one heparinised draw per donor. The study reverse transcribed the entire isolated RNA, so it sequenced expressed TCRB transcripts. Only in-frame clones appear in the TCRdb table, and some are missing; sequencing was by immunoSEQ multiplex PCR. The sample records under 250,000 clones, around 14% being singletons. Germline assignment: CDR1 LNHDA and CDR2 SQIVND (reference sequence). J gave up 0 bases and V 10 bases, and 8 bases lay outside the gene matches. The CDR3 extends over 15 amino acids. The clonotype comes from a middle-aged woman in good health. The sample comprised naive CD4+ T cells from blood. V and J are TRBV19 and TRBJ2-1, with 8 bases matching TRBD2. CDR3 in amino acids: CATAKAGGSYNEQFF. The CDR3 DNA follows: TGTGCCACCGCAAAGGCGGGGGGCTCCTACAATGAGCAGTTCTTC.